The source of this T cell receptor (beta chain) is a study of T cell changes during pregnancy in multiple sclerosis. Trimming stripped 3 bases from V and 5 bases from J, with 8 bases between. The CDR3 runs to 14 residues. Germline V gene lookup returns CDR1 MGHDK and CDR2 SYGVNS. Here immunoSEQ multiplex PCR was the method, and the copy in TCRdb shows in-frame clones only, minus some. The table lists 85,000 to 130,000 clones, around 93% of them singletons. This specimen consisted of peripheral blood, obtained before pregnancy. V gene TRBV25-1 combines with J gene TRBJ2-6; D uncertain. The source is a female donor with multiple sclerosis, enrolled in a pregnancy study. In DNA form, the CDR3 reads TGTGCCAGCAGTGAGGAGTCGCGGGCCAACGTCCTGACTTTC. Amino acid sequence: CASSEESRANVLTF.